The 18 T cell receptor beta chains reported below all come from one sample, sequenced in a study of T cell repertoires in ileal Crohn's disease. Measured with immunoSEQ multiplex PCR; TCRdb has only the in-frame clones, and not every one. The table records roughly 2,400 clones, roughly 77% of them present only once. The specimen was ileal tissue. The receptors stem from an adult with Crohn's disease.

This clone was detected a few times. Here the CDR3 reads CASSRGRNTEAFF. For the CDR3, the DNA is TGTGCCAGCAGTCGAGGTAGGAACACTGAAGCTTTCTTT. V usage is TRBV2 and J usage is TRBJ1-1; D is unclear. CDR1 and CDR2 (germline): SNHLY, FYNNEI. The V gene lost 5 bases and the J gene lost 1 base, with 8 bases spanning the gap. The CDR3 covers 13 residues. Variable domain in full (rest from reference TRBV2 and TRBJ1-1): EPEVTQTPSHQVTQMGQEVILRCVPISNHLYFYWYRQILGQKVEFLVSFYNNEISEKSEIFDDQFSVERPDGSNFTLKIRSTKLEDSAMYFCASSRGRNTEAFFGQGTRLTVV.

V and J are TRBV12-5 and TRBJ1-2, with D uncertain. Looked up from germline, CDR1 is LGHNT and CDR2 is FRNRAP. V lost 7 bases and J lost 0, with 9 bases in between. This CDR3 region has 13 residues. The CDR3 DNA reads TGTGCTAGTGCCAAAACAGCTAACTATGGCTACACCTTC. Translated: CASAKTANYGYTF.

This rearrangement joins TRBV25-1 to TRBJ1-1; D not resolved. Per germline, CDR1 MGHDK and CDR2 SYGVNS. The CDR3 loop spans 14 amino acids. Trimming removed 6 bases at V and 3 bases at J, with 14 bases between. CDR3 loop: CASSGPGSYTEAFF. The CDR3 bases are TGTGCCAGCAGCGGCCCGGGATCTTACACTGAAGCTTTCTTT.

CDR3 coding DNA: TGTGCCAGCGGGCAGGGTGGTGGGGAGACCCAGTACTTC. Protein: CASGQGGGETQYF. V and J are TRBV27 and TRBJ2-5; tentative D call: TRBD1 (5 bases). CDR3 length equals 13 residues. Germline V gene data show CDR1 as MNHEY and CDR2 as SMNVEV (reference sequence). Trimming shortened V by 8 bases and J by 5 bases, and 15 bases separated the two germline ends.

The gene calls are TRBV5-1 and TRBJ1-1, with D possibly TRBD1 on 5 matching bases. Germline lookup yields CDR1 SGHRS and CDR2 YFSETQ. The ends were cut back, 2 bases at V and 4 bases at J, with 6 bases in the middle. The length of the CDR3 is 12 residues. In DNA form, the CDR3 reads TGCGCCAGCAGCTTCGGGGGCACTGAAGCTTTCTTT. Amino acids: CASSFGGTEAFF.

V usage is TRBV27 and J usage is TRBJ2-5; D is perhaps TRBD2 (6 bases). The germline CDR1 and CDR2 sequences are MNHEY and SMNVEV (reference sequence). The ends were cut back, 5 bases at V and 2 bases at J, with 15 bases in the middle. The CDR3 contains 15 residues. CDR3 sequence reads: CASSPTPGLQETQYF. The CDR3 bases are TGTGCCAGCAGTCCAACGCCCGGACTACAAGAGACCCAGTACTTC.

V is TRBV5-4 and J is TRBJ2-7, with 12 bases aligning to TRBD1. V was pared by 3 bases and J by 3 bases, with 1 base of the junction left unmatched. The CDR3 is made up of 14 amino acids. CDR1 is SGHNT, CDR2 YYREEE, per germline (reference sequence). The CDR3 protein is CASSWDRGLYEQYF. The CDR3 bases are TGTGCCAGCAGCTGGGACAGGGGGCTCTACGAGCAGTACTTC.

In its sample, this clone was seen a few times. The chain recombines TRBV5-5 with TRBJ2-1; the match to TRBD2 covers 8 bases. Germline-derived CDR1 and CDR2 are SGHKS and YYEKEE (reference sequence). The ends lost 2 bases at V and 8 bases at J; junction bases unmatched: 12. This CDR3 comprises 16 residues. The CDR3 loop reads CASSFRVTSGLDEQFF. Written as DNA, the CDR3 is TGTGCCAGCAGCTTTAGGGTAACTAGCGGCCTAGATGAGCAGTTCTTC.

The chain is built from TRBV7-2 and TRBJ2-1; 7 positions agree with TRBD1. Germline loops: CDR1 SGHTA, CDR2 FQGNSA. V dropped 5 bases and J dropped 4; count of bases not matched to a gene: 5. The CDR3 is made up of 14 amino acids. DNA of the CDR3: TGTGCCAGCAGCCGCGAGGGACAGTACAATGAGCAGTTCTTC. It specifies CASSREGQYNEQFF.

The chain combines TRBV4-3 with TRBJ2-5; 9 nucleotides align to TRBD1. Trimming at V came to 4 bases and at J to 4 bases, leaving 4 bases not matched to a gene. Germline-derived CDR1 and CDR2 are LGHNA and YSLEER. The CDR3 consists of 14 residues. CDR3 loop: CASSLGTGRETQYF. The CDR3 DNA reads TGCGCCAGCAGCCTCGGGACAGGGCGAGAGACCCAGTACTTC.

The CDR3 region is CASSGGSDNSPLHF. CDR3 sequence (DNA): TGTGCCAGCAGTGGGGGGTCAGATAATTCACCCCTCCACTTT. V usage is TRBV7-8 and J usage is TRBJ1-6; D might be TRBD1 (5 bases). CDR1 is SGHVS, CDR2 FQNEAQ, per germline. The CDR3 spans 14 residues. V lost 6 bases and J lost 5, with 11 bases in between.

The chain couples TRBV4-2 to TRBJ1-4; D is unclear. Germline values: CDR1 LGHNA, CDR2 YNFKEQ. The CDR3 is 12 residues long. V was shortened by 4 bases and J by 8 bases, with 8 bases between the two germline ends. CDR3 sequence reads: CASSLIGEKLFF. The CDR3 DNA is TGTGCCAGCAGCCTGATCGGGGAAAAACTGTTTTTT.

The chain carries TRBV6-1 and TRBJ2-2; 9 bases agree with TRBD1. J gave up 3 bases and V 6 bases, and 5 bases lay outside the gene matches. From germline, CDR1 is MNHNS and CDR2 SASEGT. This CDR3 is built from 15 residues. The DNA for the CDR3 is TGTGCCAGCAGACGAGACAGGGGGTACACCGGGGAGCTGTTTTTT. Amino acid sequence: CASRRDRGYTGELFF.

V usage is TRBV28 and J usage is TRBJ2-1; 9 bases agree with TRBD1. From germline, CDR1 is MDHEN and CDR2 SYDVKM. The J segment lost 7 bases and the V segment lost 7 bases, leaving 2 bases of the junction unmatched. The CDR3 loop spans 12 amino acids. CDR3 amino acids: CASTTGGNEQFF. CDR3 nucleotides: TGTGCCAGCACGACAGGGGGTAATGAGCAGTTCTTC.

The chain combines TRBV28 with TRBJ2-1; D perhaps matches TRBD1 (5 bases). This CDR3 is built from 15 residues. V was shortened by 2 bases and J by 1 base, with 9 bases between the two germline ends. The germline gives CDR1 MDHEN, CDR2 SYDVKM. CDR3 sequence: CASSLGAGSYNEQFF. CDR3 sequence (DNA): TGTGCCAGCAGTTTAGGGGCCGGTTCCTACAATGAGCAGTTCTTC.

V is TRBV5-5 and J is TRBJ1-3; D is ambiguous. The germline V gene has CDR1 SGHKS and CDR2 YYEKEE (reference sequence). This CDR3 region has 12 residues. V was shortened by 5 bases and J by 3 bases, with 6 bases between the two germline ends. In nucleotides, the CDR3 is TGTGCCAGCAGTCTCTTTGGAAACACCATATATTTT. It is translated as CASSLFGNTIYF.

This CDR3 reads CASSRGANYGYTF. CDR3 coding DNA: TGTGCCAGCAGCCGCGGGGCTAACTATGGCTACACCTTC. The genes are TRBV14 and TRBJ1-2, with D unresolved. CDR3 length: 13 residues. The V end was cut by 4 bases, the J end by 0 bases, with 6 bases between. Germline V CDR1 and CDR2: SGHDN, FVKESK.

The chain has TRBV30 and TRBJ1-1; D unresolved. Germline V gene sequence: CDR1 GTSNPN, CDR2 SVGIG (reference sequence). This CDR3 spans 14 amino acids. The V and J ends lost 7 bases and 5 bases respectively, with 20 bases between them. Here the CDR3 reads CAFKARLTLTEAFF. The CDR3 coding sequence is TGTGCCTTTAAGGCGCGACTCACACTTACTGAAGCTTTCTTT.